The clone carrying this TCR beta chain was seen a handful of times. What it binds is not known. This record belongs to a study of T cell clones after liver transplantation. Whole-study results and caveats: These preliminary findings come from unstandardized post-transplant sampling times.

The CDR3 extends over 13 amino acids. Deletions cut 4 bases from V and 5 bases from J, with 10 bases between. Germline CDR1 LGHNA, CDR2 YNFKEQ. TCRdb's copy holds only in-frame clones and misses some; the assay was immunoSEQ multiplex PCR. The sample holds tens of thousands of clones, 80% seen once. The genes are TRBV4-2 and TRBJ2-3; D remains ambiguous. The source is a human patient who received a liver transplant. Some of these T cells may belong to the graft donor. This specimen consisted of CD4+ T cells from blood, obtained 12 months after liver transplant. Written as DNA, the CDR3 is TGTGCCAGCAGCCTACAGCCAGGAGATACGCAGTATTTT. Translation gives CASSLQPGDTQYF.